What follows describes a single T cell receptor beta chain. The target antigen is unknown. The Oncomine TCR Beta short-read assay sequenced DNA from cultured CD4+ T cells. TCRdb re-called the PCR reads through MiXCR, storing one row per CDR3 protein. The table shows roughly 7,000 distinct CDR3 sequences, with 74% occurring only once. Germline loops: CDR1 MNHNS, CDR2 SASEGT. The CDR3 has 14 residues. Deletions cut 6 bases from V and 3 bases from J, with 12 bases between. Treatment of the sample: roughly 11-day PBMC culture with coronavirus spike peptide pools or control peptides (ViraFEST assay). The data were obtained in a study of vaccination and CD4 T cells after COVID-19. At the level of the study: Convalescent donors were composed of six males and four females, of whom two were Hispanic.

The V and J genes are TRBV6-1 and TRBJ1-3; D not resolved. The sequence was obtained from a human donor who had recovered from COVID-19. Input material: CD4+ T cells from blood, cultured in vitro. CDR3 loop: CASRALTSGNTIYF. DNA of the CDR3: TGTGCCAGCAGGGCCCTGACTAGTGGAAACACCATATATTTT.